This T cell receptor beta chain was recovered during a study of T cell responses to AZD1222 COVID-19 vaccine. Broader study findings: Repertoire collection took place solely once the T cell response had peaked. Among AZD1222 vaccinees, only six were seropositive at baseline. Of spike-specific TCRs, nearly half reportedly target regions left unmutated in variants.

Details on this clone: The antigen is undetermined.

CDR3 length equals 14 residues. The germline V gene encodes CDR1 SNHLY and CDR2 FYNNEI. The trim removed 5 bases at V and 6 bases at J, leaving 8 bases unmatched. Method: immunoSEQ multiplex PCR; TCRdb's copy keeps in-frame clones and lacks some. The sample yields 150,000 to 200,000 clones, 94% seen once. The chain joins TRBV2 to TRBJ2-3; 7 bases fit TRBD2. The receptor comes from an adult in good health. Sequenced material: peripheral blood, taken on day 0 of AZD1222 vaccination. CDR3 amino acids: CASSPKRGGDTQYF. CDR3 coding DNA: TGTGCCAGCAGTCCTAAGCGGGGTGGGGATACGCAGTATTTT.